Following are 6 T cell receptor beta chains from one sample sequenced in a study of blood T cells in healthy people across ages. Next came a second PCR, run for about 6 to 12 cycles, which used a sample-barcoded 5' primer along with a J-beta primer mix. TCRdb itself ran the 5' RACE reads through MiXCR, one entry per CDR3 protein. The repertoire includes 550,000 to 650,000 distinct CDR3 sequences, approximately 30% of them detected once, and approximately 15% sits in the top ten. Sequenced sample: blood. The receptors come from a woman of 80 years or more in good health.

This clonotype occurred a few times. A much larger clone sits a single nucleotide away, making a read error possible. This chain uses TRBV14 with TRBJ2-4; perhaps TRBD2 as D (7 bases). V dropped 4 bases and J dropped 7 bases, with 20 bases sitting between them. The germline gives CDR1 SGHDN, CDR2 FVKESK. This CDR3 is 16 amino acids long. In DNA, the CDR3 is TGTGCCAGCAGCCCCAGGGGCGGGGGCCCTGGGAACATTCAGTACTTC. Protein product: CASSPRGGGPGNIQYF. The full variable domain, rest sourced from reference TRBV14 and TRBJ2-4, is EAGVTQFPSHSVIEKGQTVTLRCDPISGHDNLYWYRRVMGKEIKFLLHFVKESKQDESGMPNNRFLAERTGGTYSTLKVQPAELEDSGVYFCASSPRGGGPGNIQYFGAGTRLSVL.

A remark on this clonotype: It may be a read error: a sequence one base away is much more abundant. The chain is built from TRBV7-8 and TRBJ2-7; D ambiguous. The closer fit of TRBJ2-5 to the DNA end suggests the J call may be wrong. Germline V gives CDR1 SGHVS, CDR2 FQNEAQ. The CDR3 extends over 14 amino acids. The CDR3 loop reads CASSFRTVRETQYF. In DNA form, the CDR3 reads TGTGCCAGCAGCTTTCGCACAGTCCGAGAGACCCAGTACTTC.

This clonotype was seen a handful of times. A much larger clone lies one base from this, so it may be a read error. CDR3 DNA: TGTGCCAGCAGCGAACGGGAGTCTGGGACCCAGTACTTC. Amino acids: CASSERESGTQYF. The chain recombines TRBV7-2 with TRBJ2-5; TRBD2 might be the D (6 bases). Trimming removed 5 bases at V and 7 bases at J, with 14 bases between. The CDR3 has 13 amino acids. Germline V CDR1 and CDR2: SGHTA, FQGNSA. The whole variable domain, filled in from reference TRBV7-2 and TRBJ2-5, reads GAGVSQSPSNKVTEKGKDVELRCDPISGHTALYWYRQSLGQGLEFLIYFQGNSAPDKSGLPSDRFSAERTGGSVSTLTIQRTQQEDSAVYLCASSERESGTQYFGPGTRLLVL.

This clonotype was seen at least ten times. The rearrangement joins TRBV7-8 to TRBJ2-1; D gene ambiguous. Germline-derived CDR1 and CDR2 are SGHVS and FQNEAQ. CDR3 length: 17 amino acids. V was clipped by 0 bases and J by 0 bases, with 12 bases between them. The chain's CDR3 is CASSLAGALSSYNEQFF. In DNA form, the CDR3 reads TGTGCCAGCAGCTTAGCTGGAGCGCTCAGCTCCTACAATGAGCAGTTCTTC.

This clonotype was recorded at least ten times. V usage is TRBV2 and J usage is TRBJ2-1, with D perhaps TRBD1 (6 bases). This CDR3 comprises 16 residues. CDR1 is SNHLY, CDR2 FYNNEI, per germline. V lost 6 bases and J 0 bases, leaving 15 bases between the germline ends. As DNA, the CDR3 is TGTGCCAGCAGCAGAAGAGGGGGAAGCTCCTACAATGAGCAGTTCTTC. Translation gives CASSRRGGSSYNEQFF. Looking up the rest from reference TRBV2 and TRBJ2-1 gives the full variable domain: EPEVTQTPSHQVTQMGQEVILRCVPISNHLYFYWYRQILGQKVEFLVSFYNNEISEKSEIFDDQFSVERPDGSNFTLKIRSTKLEDSAMYFCASSRRGGSSYNEQFFGPGTRLTVL.

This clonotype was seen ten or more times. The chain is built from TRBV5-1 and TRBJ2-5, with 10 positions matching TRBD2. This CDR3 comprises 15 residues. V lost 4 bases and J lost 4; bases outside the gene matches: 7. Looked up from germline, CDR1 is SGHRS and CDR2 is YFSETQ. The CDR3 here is CASSVSGGAGETQYF. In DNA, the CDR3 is TGCGCCAGCAGCGTCAGCGGGGGGGCCGGAGAGACCCAGTACTTC. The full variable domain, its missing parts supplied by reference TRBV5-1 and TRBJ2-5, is KAGVTQTPRYLIKTRGQQVTLSCSPISGHRSVSWYQQTPGQGLQFLFEYFSETQRNKGNFPGRFSGRQFSNSRSEMNVSTLELGDSALYLCASSVSGGAGETQYFGPGTRLLVL.